These T cell receptor beta chains were read from a single sample in a study of blood T cells in healthy people across ages. TCRdb independently ran MiXCR on the 5' RACE reads; one entry per CDR3 protein. The sample includes roughly 1,000,000 distinct CDR3 sequences, roughly 24% seen only once; the top ten take 0.75%. These sequences were also reported in another study, on T cells of mothers and their children.

The specimen sequenced was blood. The receptors shown here come from a girl aged 2 to 10 in good health. CDR3s include the opening cysteine and the closing phenylalanine or tryptophan. A D gene is named only where the DNA matches it firmly. Some rows have no size entry. The others give once, few or many, or a class for an expanded clone.

cdr3_aa cdr3_nt clone_size d_call j_call cdr3_length v_call
CSAGEGSGANVLTF TGCAGCGCCGGGGAGGGCTCTGGGGCCAACGTCCTGACTTTC few TRBD2 TRBJ2-6 14 TRBV29-1
CSVDKPGGVQYF TGCAGCGTCGACAAACCAGGGGGCGTGCAGTATTTT - TRBD1 TRBJ2-3 12 TRBV29-1
CSVEGQGARGYTF TGCAGCGTTGAAGGGCAGGGGGCGCGAGGCTACACCTTC - TRBD1 TRBJ1-2 13 TRBV29-1
CASSLEERRETQYF TGTGCCAGCAGCTTAGAAGAGCGGCGGGAGACCCAGTACTTC few - TRBJ2-5 14 TRBV7-9
CASSPTVGADTQYF TGTGCCAGCAGCCCCACGGTTGGTGCAGATACGCAGTATTTT - - TRBJ2-3 14 TRBV6-5
CAGSHGQPGGYGYTF TGTGCCGGCAGCCACGGACAGCCCGGGGGATATGGCTACACCTTC - - TRBJ1-2 15 TRBV7-9
CASSFRPLATDTQYF TGCGCCAGCAGCTTCCGACCCCTAGCGACAGATACGCAGTATTTT few - TRBJ2-3 15 TRBV5-1
CSARSPPDTQYF TGCAGTGCAAGATCACCTCCAGATACGCAGTATTTT few - TRBJ2-3 12 TRBV20-1
CSVFTGASTGELFF TGCAGCGTATTTACAGGGGCGTCCACCGGGGAGCTGTTTTTT - TRBD1 TRBJ2-2 14 TRBV29-1
CASSGVGTYNEQFF TGTGCCAGCAGCGGGGTCGGGACCTACAATGAGCAGTTCTTC - - TRBJ2-1 14 TRBV9